This TCR beta chain was retrieved from a study of blood T cell repertoires in COVID-19. Generated by immunoSEQ multiplex PCR, the TCRdb table keeps only in-frame clones and is missing some. Of over 130,000 clones listed, approximately 90% are singletons. This TCR came from a woman aged 60-70 years with active or convalescent COVID-19. Input material: peripheral blood.

The CDR3 DNA reads TGTGCCAGTAGTATGGACAGGGGGCCCGATCAGCCCCAGCATTTT. It yields the protein CASSMDRGPDQPQHF. The J gene is TRBJ1-5, the V gene TRBV19; 11 nucleotides match TRBD1. This CDR3 has 15 residues. Germline CDR1 reads LNHDA; CDR2 reads SQIVND (reference sequence). The V segment lost 3 bases and the J segment 5 bases; nucleotides outside the gene matches: 3. Drawing the rest from reference TRBV19 and TRBJ1-5, the complete variable domain is DGGITQSPKYLFRKEGQNVTLSCEQNLNHDAMYWYRQDPGQGLRLIYYSQIVNDFQKGDIAEGYSVSREKKESFPLTVTSAQKNPTAFYLCASSMDRGPDQPQHFGDGTRLSIL.